The table lists the clone carrying this TCR beta chain with a few counts. As yet, its antigen is unknown. The CDR3 extends over 13 amino acids. V was shortened by 6 bases and J by 10 bases, with 16 bases between the two germline ends. These data originate in a study of response to subunit inactivated influenza vaccine. Study outcomes and limitations: The authors proposed limited new T cell recruitment per seasonal influenza vaccination.

TCRdb passed the RT-PCR reads through MiXCR, listing each CDR3 protein once. The sample lists fewer than 650,000 distinct CDR3 sequences, 10% to 15% occurring once. This TCR was sampled from a man in his fifties who received an inactivated influenza vaccine. This chain links TRBV12-3 or TRBV12-4 with TRBJ2-1; unclear D gene. Sequenced here: PBMCs from blood, sampled 40 to 50 days after vaccination. Here the CDR3 reads CASSQADGAEQFF. The CDR3 DNA sequence: TGTGCCAGCAGCCAAGCCGACGGAGCGGAGCAGTTCTTC.